The T cell receptor beta chain under discussion was sequenced for a study of blood T cell repertoires in COVID-19. About the research overall: Samples taken during acute and convalescent COVID-19 were collected in the United States, Italy and Spain. Sources were T cells, B-cell-depleted T cells, or PBMCs; the material itself was cDNA or gDNA.

CDR1 and CDR2 (germline): SGDLS, YYNGEE. V shed 0 bases and J shed 2 bases, with 10 bases lying between them. This CDR3 is 15 amino acids long. Authors' analysis steps: Reference gene primers were amplified, and this amplification served to estimate nucleated cell counts. Profiled with immunoSEQ multiplex PCR; TCRdb holds only in-frame clones, not every one. V and J calls and clone size are those listed in that table; D and trimming were worked out from the DNA. This sample has about 81,000 clones, with roughly 84% found just once. V and J are TRBV9 and TRBJ2-3; the D gene is possibly TRBD2 (5 bases). The specimen was peripheral blood. This receptor was taken from a woman in her seventies with acute or convalescent COVID-19. CDR3 nucleotides: TGTGCCAGCAGCGTAGGAGACTATTCCACAGATACGCAGTATTTT. Translating gives CASSVGDYSTDTQYF.